A selection of T cell receptor beta chains follows, all from one sample in a study of cytotoxic CD8 clonotypes in ibrutinib-treated CLL. Assay used: immunoSEQ multiplex PCR; TCRdb lists only in-frame clones, some missing. The sample lists 150,000 to 200,000 clones, about 72% occurring once. The sequenced sample was PBMCs, obtained after 24 months of ibrutinib treatment. The receptors were gathered from a human donor with chronic lymphocytic leukemia. CDR3s include the opening cysteine and the closing phenylalanine or tryptophan. The D gene is left open where the match is weak. Size values are once, few and many counts, or a class for expanded clones, and some rows have none.

clone_size	v_call	d_call	j_call	cdr3_aa	cdr3_nt
.	TRBV5-1	.	TRBJ1-4	CASSPGSFATNEKLFF	TGCGCCAGCAGCCCCGGGTCTTTTGCAACTAATGAAAAACTGTTTTTT
.	TRBV4-1	TRBD2	TRBJ2-7	CASSPRLAGDYEQYF	TGCGCCAGCAGCCCCCGACTAGCGGGAGATTACGAGCAGTACTTC
.	TRBV4-3	TRBD2	TRBJ2-3	CASSHTLAGGPTSTDTQYF	TGCGCCAGCAGCCATACACTAGCGGGAGGGCCGACTAGCACAGATACGCAGTATTTT
.	TRBV6-5	.	TRBJ1-2	CASSWGSDYGYTF	TGTGCATCTTCCTGGGGATCCGACTATGGCTACACCTTC
.	TRBV5-1	.	TRBJ2-1	CASSRAGGSGEQFF	TGCGCCAGCAGCCGGGCCGGGGGATCTGGGGAGCAGTTCTTC
few	TRBV11-3	.	TRBJ2-3	CASSPRHTDTQYF	TGTGCCAGCAGCCCAAGACACACAGATACGCAGTATTTT
.	TRBV6-5	.	TRBJ2-3	CASSYGIGTDTQYF	TGTGCCAGCAGTTACGGGATTGGCACAGATACGCAGTATTTT
.	TRBV7-2	.	TRBJ2-1	CASSLNSGAAYEQFF	TGTGCCAGCAGCTTAAACTCGGGAGCGGCTTATGAGCAGTTCTTC
.	TRBV28	TRBD1	TRBJ2-7	CASTRGTGGLSRQYF	TGTGCCAGCACCCGAGGGACAGGGGGTTTAAGTCGGCAGTACTTC
few	TRBV6-5	.	TRBJ1-5	CASSPARPQHF	TGTGCCAGCAGCCCGGCTCGGCCCCAGCATTTT
few	TRBV6-6	.	TRBJ2-3	CASSYRQGSDTQYF	TGTGCCAGCAGTTACCGCCAGGGCTCAGATACGCAGTATTTT
.	TRBV18	.	TRBJ1-2	CASSPLRDGNYGYTF	TGTGCCAGCTCACCACTCCGTGACGGGAACTATGGCTACACCTTC
.	TRBV2	.	TRBJ1-1	CASSGERNTEAFF	TGTGCCAGCAGTGGGGAGAGAAACACTGAAGCTTTCTTT
.	TRBV7-8	.	TRBJ2-1	CASSPRAPNEQFF	TGTGCCAGCAGCCCAAGGGCTCCGAATGAGCAGTTCTTC
few	TRBV28	.	TRBJ1-3	CAIGGVADTIYF	TGTGCAATAGGGGGGGTTGCGGACACCATATATTTT
.	TRBV5-4	TRBD2	TRBJ2-1	CASSAQEREIFLNEQFF	TGTGCCAGCAGCGCTCAAGAGCGGGAGATTTTCTTAAATGAGCAGTTCTTC
.	TRBV18	TRBD2	TRBJ2-1	CASSPPSGRDYNEQFF	TGTGCCAGCTCACCACCTAGCGGGAGGGACTACAATGAGCAGTTCTTC
.	TRBV5-1	TRBD2	TRBJ2-6	CASSLEAGGIGGANVLTF	TGCGCCAGCAGCTTGGAGGCGGGAGGGATAGGTGGGGCCAACGTCCTGACTTTC
few	TRBV10-1	TRBD1	TRBJ1-2	CASSPGTGIRGYTF	TGCGCCAGCAGCCCCGGGACAGGGATTCGGGGCTACACCTTC
.	TRBV7-2	.	TRBJ2-3	CASSLTGVGTDTQYF	TGTGCCAGCAGCTTGACGGGAGTGGGTACAGATACGCAGTATTTT
.	TRBV7-3	TRBD1	TRBJ2-1	CASSPMTGVNEQFF	TGTGCCAGCAGCCCTATGACAGGGGTCAATGAGCAGTTCTTC
.	TRBV27	.	TRBJ2-7	CASSLTWQRLVFYEQYF	TGTGCCAGCAGTTTAACGTGGCAGCGGCTAGTTTTCTACGAGCAGTACTTC
.	TRBV2	.	TRBJ1-4	CASSEGRRNEKLFF	TGTGCCAGCAGTGAAGGCCGGAGAAATGAAAAACTGTTTTTT
once	TRBV5-4	TRBD2	TRBJ2-3	CASSTEAGARDTQYF	TGTGCCAGCAGCACAGAAGCGGGAGCAAGGGATACGCAGTATTTT
.	TRBV7-6	.	TRBJ2-7	CASSPQGLTEQYF	TGTGCCAGCAGCCCACAGGGTTTAACCGAGCAGTACTTC
few	TRBV25-1	.	TRBJ1-2	CASSAGDYGYTF	TGTGCCAGCAGTGCCGGGGACTATGGCTACACCTTC
.	TRBV5-6	.	TRBJ2-7	CASSLPGGVLEQYF	TGTGCCAGCAGCCTGCCTGGCGGGGTACTCGAGCAGTACTTC
.	TRBV28	.	TRBJ1-4	CASSRTNEKLFF	TGTGCCAGCAGTCGCACTAATGAAAAACTGTTTTTT